The 25 T cell receptor beta chains below come from one sample, sequenced in a study of T cells expressing NK-cell markers. With the 5' RACE reads reprocessed, TCRdb shows one record per CDR3 protein and no DNA. The sample includes 300,000 to 500,000 distinct CDR3 sequences. The sample was blood T cells: a sorted CD56 or NKG2C T cell subset, CD4+ or CD8+ T cells, or bulk PBMC T cells (not recorded which). These receptors all come from a woman aged 50 to 65 in good health.

This chain joins TRBV19 and TRBJ2-1; TCRdb indicates TRBD2, and absent DNA this call remains unverified. Germline lookup yields CDR1 LNHDA and CDR2 SQIVND (reference sequence). CDR3 length equals 13 residues. This chain's CDR3 is CASIPSGRAEQFF.

The chain carries TRBV9 and TRBJ1-2. Germline CDR1 reads SGDLS; CDR2 reads YYNGEE. There are 13 residues in the CDR3. CDR3 sequence reads: CASSVRMSGGYTF. The whole variable domain, remainder taken from reference TRBV9 and TRBJ1-2, is DSGVTQTPKHLITATGQRVTLRCSPRSGDLSVYWYQQSLDQGLQFLIQYYNGEERAKGNILERFSAQQFPDLHSELNLSSLELGDSALYFCASSVRMSGGYTFGSGTRLTVV.

The gene calls are TRBV18 and TRBJ2-1; TCRdb indicates TRBD1, and absent DNA this call remains unverified. The CDR3 has 15 residues. Germline V gene lookup returns CDR1 KGHSH and CDR2 LQKENI. This chain's CDR3 is CASSPTGQPNNEQFF.

V gene TRBV7-8 combines with J gene TRBJ2-2; without DNA, the TCRdb call of TRBD2 cannot be checked. Germline lookup yields CDR1 SGHVS and CDR2 FQNEAQ. This CDR3 has 14 residues. CDR3: CASSPLVGTGELFF.

This rearrangement joins TRBV4-1 to TRBJ2-1; TCRdb indicates TRBD2, and absent DNA this call remains unverified. This CDR3 has 17 residues. Germline V lookup: CDR1 MGHRA, CDR2 YSYEKL. This CDR3 reads CASSLTKAGVSYNEQFF.

The chain joins TRBV12-3 or TRBV12-4 to TRBJ2-7; TCRdb returns TRBD1, unconfirmable since there is no DNA. This CDR3 has 17 amino acids. The CDR3 protein is CASSFFGRRDIPYEQYF.

The chain uses TRBV20-1 and TRBJ1-2; checking the TCRdb D call of TRBD1 is not possible without DNA. The CDR3 consists of 15 residues. Germline-derived CDR1 and CDR2 are DFQATT and SNEGSKA (reference sequence). CDR3 residues: CSARDLTGEYYGYTF.

CDR3 sequence reads: CATSDYRQGPNTGELFF. The chain links TRBV24-1 to TRBJ2-2; no DNA is available, so the TRBD1 call from TCRdb remains unchecked. The CDR3 runs 17 residues. Germline lookup yields CDR1 KGHDR and CDR2 SFDVKD.

V gene TRBV12-3 or TRBV12-4 combines with J gene TRBJ2-3; TCRdb's D gene call, TRBD1, goes unchecked for lack of DNA. This CDR3 spans 15 amino acids. The CDR3 is CASSPTSKGADTQYF.

V gene TRBV12-3 or TRBV12-4 combines with J gene TRBJ1-1. The CDR3 runs 12 residues. This CDR3 reads CASSLLLAEAFF.

The chain combines TRBV20-1 with TRBJ2-4; TCRdb calls TRBD1, which cannot be checked without DNA. The germline CDR1 and CDR2 sequences are DFQATT and SNEGSKA (reference sequence). The CDR3 is 14 amino acids. The CDR3 sequence: CSAAPGLAKNIQYF.

This chain joins TRBV11-2 and TRBJ2-3; the D call of TRBD2 rests on TCRdb alone, since no DNA is present to check it. This CDR3 comprises 15 residues. The germline V gene encodes CDR1 SGHAT and CDR2 FQNNGV. The CDR3 spells CASSSVAGAADTQYF.

The chain combines TRBV9 with TRBJ1-5; TCRdb's D call of TRBD1 is untestable without DNA. The germline V gene has CDR1 SGDLS and CDR2 YYNGEE. The CDR3 contains 15 residues. The CDR3: CASSVGGGGNQPQHF.

CDR3 amino acids: CASSLERSPLHF. The V gene is TRBV5-5, the J gene TRBJ1-6. Germline values: CDR1 SGHKS, CDR2 YYEKEE (reference sequence). This CDR3 spans 12 amino acids.

The chain's CDR3 is CASTRGGINQPQHF. The gene calls are TRBV2 and TRBJ1-5. From germline, CDR1 is SNHLY and CDR2 FYNNEI. The CDR3 contains 14 residues.

CDR3 protein: CASSLWTANSPLHF. This chain connects TRBV12-3 or TRBV12-4 to TRBJ1-6; TCRdb reports TRBD1, a call that lacks DNA to check it against. The CDR3 loop spans 14 amino acids.

The genes are TRBV20-1 and TRBJ2-1; no DNA is available, so the TRBD2 call from TCRdb remains unchecked. CDR3 length: 15 amino acids. Germline CDR1 reads DFQATT; CDR2 reads SNEGSKA (reference sequence). The CDR3 reads CSARGLAGGVYEQFF.

The genes are TRBV7-9 and TRBJ1-1; TCRdb indicates TRBD1, and absent DNA this call remains unverified. The CDR3 contains 13 residues. Germline CDR1 is SEHNR and CDR2 is FQNEAQ (reference sequence). The chain's CDR3 is CASSSQGDPEAFF.

The chain has TRBV20-1 and TRBJ2-4; TCRdb lists TRBD2, though no DNA is available to test this call. CDR1 and CDR2 (germline): DFQATT, SNEGSKA (reference sequence). The CDR3 consists of 14 residues. The CDR3 sequence is CSASGRGGTNIQYF.

This chain links TRBV10-1 with TRBJ2-5; TCRdb reports TRBD1, a call that lacks DNA to check it against. The CDR3 has 13 residues. Looked up from germline, CDR1 is WNHNN and CDR2 is SYGVQD (reference sequence). CDR3 region: CASSESGDGTQYF.

J is TRBJ2-7 and V is TRBV11-3; TCRdb selects TRBD1, and the lack of DNA leaves this call unchecked. There are 14 residues in the CDR3. Germline loops: CDR1 SGHNT, CDR2 YENEEA. CDR3 amino acids: CASSSFTGGTEQYF.

The chain combines TRBV12-3 or TRBV12-4 with TRBJ1-1. The CDR3 runs 13 residues. CDR3 in amino acids: CASSRTSNTEAFF.

The V call is TRBV19, the J call TRBJ2-2; TCRdb's D call, TRBD1, is unchecked because there is no DNA. The CDR3 contains 14 residues. CDR1 and CDR2 from the germline V gene are LNHDA and SQIVND (reference sequence). The CDR3 reads CASSLDRPTGELFF.

This rearrangement joins TRBV11-1 to TRBJ2-5; TCRdb gives TRBD2 as the D gene, but with no DNA this cannot be confirmed. The CDR3 consists of 15 residues. The germline CDR1 and CDR2 sequences are SGHAT and FQDESV (reference sequence). The CDR3 spells CASSLWTRTSGTQYF. Variable domain in full (rest from reference TRBV11-1 and TRBJ2-5): EAEVAQSPRYKITEKSQAVAFWCDPISGHATLYWYRQILGQGPELLVQFQDESVVDDSQLPKDRFSAERLKGVDSTLKIQPAELGDSAMYLCASSLWTRTSGTQYFGPGTRLLVL.

The CDR3 spells CAISRDSNLNEQFF. The rearrangement joins TRBV10-3 to TRBJ2-1; TCRdb outputs TRBD1, but without DNA this stays unchecked. Germline-derived CDR1 and CDR2 are ENHRY and SYGVKD. This CDR3 spans 14 amino acids.